This T cell receptor beta chain was retrieved from a study of shared clonotypes between healthy human individuals. The V and J ends lost 1 base and 4 bases respectively, with 2 bases between them. Looked up from germline, CDR1 is MNHNS and CDR2 is SASEGT. The CDR3 has 12 amino acids. Notes on the study in general: Despite large depth, sorted-subset datasets appeared incompletely sequenced.

This clone occurred once. Its antigen is unidentified. The sample carries other DNA sequences with the same CDR3. The data were produced by immunoSEQ multiplex PCR, yet TCRdb's version contains in-frame clones alone and is incomplete. The sample comprises some 1,400,000 clones, approximately 97% of which are singletons, and over 1% rests with the top ten. The TCR sequence derives from a man aged 25 to 40 in good health. The chain joins TRBV6-1 to TRBJ2-1; D remains ambiguous. The sample taken for sequencing was naive CD4+ T cells sorted from blood. Subset reported: CD45RA+ positively selected. CDR3: CASSEGYNEQFF. The CDR3 DNA reads TGTGCCAGCAGTGAAGGGTACAATGAGCAGTTCTTC.